The TCR beta chain described here comes from a study of blood T cell repertoires in COVID-19. Background on the study: From the United States, Italy and Spain came samples of acute and convalescent COVID-19. Sources were T cells, B-cell-depleted T cells, or PBMCs; the material itself was cDNA or gDNA.

The V end lost 5 bases, the J end lost 0 bases, and 10 bases lay between the germline ends. The V gene's germline CDR1 is GTSNPN and CDR2 SVGIG (reference sequence). The CDR3 extends over 13 amino acids. As handled by the study authors: Amplifying reference gene primers gave estimates of nucleated cell counts. The table came from immunoSEQ multiplex PCR; TCRdb's copy has only in-frame clones and leaves some out. The V and J calls and clone size are taken from that table; D and trimming were inferred from the DNA. The sample holds fewer than 120,000 clones, roughly four fifths seen once. The origin of this receptor is a woman aged 60 to 75 with acute or convalescent COVID-19. Sample: peripheral blood. The chain joins TRBV30 to TRBJ2-5; no clear D. CDR3 in amino acids: CAWAPRNQETQYF. CDR3 nucleotide sequence: TGTGCCTGGGCCCCGAGGAACCAAGAGACCCAGTACTTC.